These 25 T cell receptor beta chains share one sample of origin, sequenced in a study of molecular identifiers for immune sequencing clone quantification (dated by TCRdb to 2016 to 2019). The library was obtained by PCR. The run used an Illumina HiSeq 4000. TCRdb redid the processing of the public reads, applying fastp at Q25 and MiXCR, and retained in-frame beta chains. Each entry is one CDR3 protein sequence, shown with its most common DNA and genes. Present in this sample are 490,000 or so distinct CDR3 sequences, over 20% of which were seen just once. The ten largest clones represent around 0.84% of the sample. The sequenced sample consisted of naive CD8+ T cells from blood, with Jurkat cell RNA spiked in. This specimen's cell subset or site label, per the study, means: FACS-sorted CD8+CD4-CCR7+CD45RA+ naive T cells. The receptors shown here come from a human donor in good health. Some libraries in this study had Jurkat cell RNA spiked in.

This rearrangement joins TRBV20-1 to TRBJ1-2; the D gene is possibly TRBD1 (5 bases). Germline V gene lookup returns CDR1 DFQATT and CDR2 SNEGSKA (reference sequence). The CDR3 has 14 amino acids. V dropped 3 bases and J dropped 0 bases, with 11 bases sitting between them. CDR3 DNA: TGCAGTGCTAGTCCCCTGGGGGCTAACTATGGCTACACCTTC. Amino acid sequence: CSASPLGANYGYTF.

Regarding this clonotype: An end of the junction differs from the germline gene, which may be a read error. The chain uses TRBV11-2 and TRBJ2-7; weak D call: TRBD1 (6 bases). Germline CDR1 SGHAT, CDR2 FQNNGV. This CDR3 comprises 15 residues. This CDR3 is CASSLLQQGPYEQHF. Here the CDR3 DNA reads TGTGCCAGCAGCCTCCTCCAACAGGGCCCGTACGAGCAGCACTTC.

The chain combines TRBV25-1 with TRBJ1-1, with no clear D. The length of the CDR3 is 13 residues. With 4 bases removed from V and 4 bases from J, the gap between germline ends came to 10 bases. The V gene's germline CDR1 is MGHDK and CDR2 SYGVNS. The CDR3, as DNA: TGTGCCAGCAGTGTAACGGTTTCCACTGAAGCTTTCTTT. Protein: CASSVTVSTEAFF.

V and J are TRBV7-9 and TRBJ2-5, with 11 bases matching TRBD2. The CDR3 is 18 amino acids. Unmatched junction bases numbered 15, after V lost 4 bases and J lost 5 bases. Per the germline V gene, CDR1 is SEHNR and CDR2 is FQNEAQ (reference sequence). The CDR3 DNA reads as TGTGCCAGCAGCTCCCTTGGTAGCGGGGGGGCCTTGAGGGAGACCCAGTACTTC. Amino acids: CASSSLGSGGALRETQYF.

The V and J genes are TRBV3-1 and TRBJ1-2; D call uncertain. In germline, CDR1 is LGHDT, CDR2 YNNKEL (reference sequence). This CDR3 spans 14 amino acids. The ends were cut back, 5 bases at V and 0 bases at J, with 10 bases in the middle. The CDR3 is CASSADGANYGYTF. The DNA of the CDR3 is TGTGCCAGCAGCGCCGACGGAGCTAACTATGGCTACACCTTC.

This clonotype turned up a few times. The chain couples TRBV6-2 or TRBV6-3 to TRBJ1-5; D gene unclear. The CDR3 contains 14 residues. V gave up 10 bases and J gave up 0 bases, with 13 bases separating them. Germline V lookup: CDR1 MNHEY, CDR2 SVGEGT. In nucleotides, the CDR3 is TGTGCCAACACATCAGTGAATAGCAATCAGCCCCAGCATTTT. This codes for CANTSVNSNQPQHF.

This clonotype appeared a few times. This rearrangement joins TRBV3-1 to TRBJ2-3; TRBD2 might be the D (5 bases). V was shortened by 4 bases and J by 0 bases, with 17 bases between the two germline ends. Germline V gene lookup returns CDR1 LGHDT and CDR2 YNNKEL (reference sequence). The CDR3 has 17 amino acids. The CDR3 coding sequence is TGTGCCAGCAGCCCCTACCCCCTCCCGGGAAGCACAGATACGCAGTATTTT. This translates into CASSPYPLPGSTDTQYF.

This clonotype has a count of ten or more. The chain has TRBV30 and TRBJ2-3; D is uncertain. The germline gives CDR1 GTSNPN, CDR2 SVGIG (reference sequence). The CDR3 covers 13 residues. The V gene lost 0 bases and the J gene lost 4 bases, with 8 bases spanning the gap. DNA of the CDR3: TGTGCCTGGAGTGTAGCAGCACCAGATACGCAGTATTTT. This encodes CAWSVAAPDTQYF.

J is TRBJ2-7 and V is TRBV20-1; D gene uncertain. The CDR3 is made up of 13 amino acids. CDR1 is DFQATT, CDR2 SNEGSKA, per germline (reference sequence). V was pared by 1 base and J by 2 bases, with 9 bases between. The DNA for the CDR3 is TGCAGTGCTAGAGTGGCTGGAACCTACGAGCAGTACTTC. As protein: CSARVAGTYEQYF.

As to this clonotype: Relative to the germline gene, one junction end is altered; a read error may explain this. The J gene is TRBJ2-2, the V gene TRBV7-9, with D unresolved. Germline V gene data show CDR1 as SEHNR and CDR2 as FQNEAQ (reference sequence). The CDR3 contains 14 residues. The CDR3 DNA sequence: TGTGCCTGCAGCCACTCAATACAGTTCGGGGAGCTGTTTTTT. Protein sequence: CACSHSIQFGELFF.

This clonotype came up a few times. This chain connects TRBV28 to TRBJ1-2; D is unresolved. The CDR3 loop spans 16 amino acids. Germline loops: CDR1 MDHEN, CDR2 SYDVKM. V lost 5 bases to trimming and J lost 3 bases, with 19 bases between them. CDR3 in amino acids: CASSPQTYRLYYGYTF. DNA for the CDR3: TGTGCCAGCAGTCCACAAACTTACCGGCTTTACTATGGCTACACCTTC.

This rearrangement joins TRBV4-1 to TRBJ2-5; TRBD2 aligns across 7 bases. Germline V CDR1 and CDR2: MGHRA, YSYEKL. V gave up 0 bases and J gave up 4 bases; unmatched junction bases: 5. This CDR3 has 15 residues. DNA for the CDR3: TGCGCCAGCAGCCAAGAAGGCAGGGAGGGAGAGACCCAGTACTTC. This sequence encodes CASSQEGREGETQYF.

Concerning this clonotype: This may stem from a read error, because a much larger clone lies one nucleotide away. This chain links TRBV5-1 with TRBJ2-5; D may be TRBD1 (7 bases). The CDR3 covers 16 residues. The germline V gene has CDR1 SGHRS and CDR2 YFSETQ. CDR3 in amino acids: CASSLEPGGPGETRYF. The CDR3 DNA follows: TGCGCCAGCAGCTTGGAGCCAGGGGGTCCGGGGGAGACCCGGTACTTC.

The chain carries TRBV9 and TRBJ2-1; 7 bases fit TRBD1. After removal of 3 bases from V and 2 bases from J, the junction contained 11 bases not matched to a gene. The CDR3 covers 17 residues. Germline CDR1 SGDLS, CDR2 YYNGEE. In DNA, the CDR3 is TGTGCCAGCAGCGACCCCAACGCCGGGACAGCCTACAATGAGCAGTTCTTC. Protein: CASSDPNAGTAYNEQFF. The variable domain in full, completed from reference TRBV9 and TRBJ2-1, reads DSGVTQTPKHLITATGQRVTLRCSPRSGDLSVYWYQQSLDQGLQFLIQYYNGEERAKGNILERFSAQQFPDLHSELNLSSLELGDSALYFCASSDPNAGTAYNEQFFGPGTRLTVL.

This clonotype was picked up a small number of times. The V call is TRBV20-1, the J call TRBJ2-7; 8 nucleotides match TRBD1. Germline V gives CDR1 DFQATT, CDR2 SNEGSKA (reference sequence). The length of the CDR3 is 15 residues. After removal of 4 bases from V and 2 bases from J, the junction contained 10 bases not matched to a gene. The CDR3 sequence: CSANDRGGSTYEQYF. CDR3 nucleotide sequence: TGCAGTGCTAACGACAGGGGAGGAAGCACCTACGAGCAGTACTTC.

This clonotype appeared many times. The rearrangement uses TRBV10-3 and TRBJ2-7; D unclear. V was cut by 7 bases and J by 1 base, with 11 bases left in between. Germline V gives CDR1 ENHRY, CDR2 SYGVKD. The CDR3 consists of 13 residues. The CDR3 reads CAIKLNLSYEQYF. The CDR3 nucleotides read TGTGCCATCAAACTGAACCTTTCCTACGAGCAGTACTTC.

The CDR3 DNA follows: TGTGCCAGCAGCGTAAAGTCTAGCGGGATTTACTACAATGAGCAGTTCTTC. Protein product: CASSVKSSGIYYNEQFF. The chain recombines TRBV9 with TRBJ2-1; 9 bases fit TRBD2. Germline V CDR1 and CDR2: SGDLS, YYNGEE. The CDR3 has 17 residues. After removal of 1 base from V and 3 bases from J, the junction contained 8 bases not matched to a gene. Complete variable domain (other parts from reference TRBV9 and TRBJ2-1): DSGVTQTPKHLITATGQRVTLRCSPRSGDLSVYWYQQSLDQGLQFLIQYYNGEERAKGNILERFSAQQFPDLHSELNLSSLELGDSALYFCASSVKSSGIYYNEQFFGPGTRLTVL.

A note on this clonotype: A much bigger clone sits one base away, suggesting this may be a read error. V gene TRBV2 combines with J gene TRBJ2-3; 7 bases match TRBD1. This CDR3 is 14 amino acids long. Germline V gene data show CDR1 as SNHLY and CDR2 as FYNNEI. This CDR3 is CTSTLTTGPDTQYF. The CDR3 nucleotides read TGTACCAGCACTCTTACGACAGGGCCAGATACGCAGTATTTT. Full variable domain (rest looked up from reference TRBV2 and TRBJ2-3): EPEVTQTPSHQVTQMGQEVILRCVPISNHLYFYWYRQILGQKVEFLVSFYNNEISEKSEIFDDQFSVERPDGSNFTLKIRSTKLEDSAMYFCTSTLTTGPDTQYFGPGTRLTVL.

A note on this clonotype: This may arise from a read error, as a much more abundant clone is one base away. This chain connects TRBV27 to TRBJ2-7, with 9 bases identical to TRBD2. Germline V gene data show CDR1 as MNHEY and CDR2 as SMNVEV (reference sequence). Trimming at V came to 4 bases and at J to 6 bases, leaving 7 bases not matched to a gene. The CDR3 spans 14 residues. Written as DNA, the CDR3 is TGTGCCAGCAGTTCCCGGACTAGCGCCTGCGAGCAGTACTTC. It yields the protein CASSSRTSACEQYF.

This clonotype was found a few times. The chain joins TRBV20-1 to TRBJ2-1; TRBD2 matches at 7 bases. CDR1 and CDR2 (germline): DFQATT, SNEGSKA (reference sequence). Trimming cost V 0 bases and J 4 bases; bases outside gene matches: 12. The CDR3 has 17 residues. CDR3 bases: TGCAGTGCTAGAGATCCCGGTTTTAGCGGGCCATACAATGAGCAGTTCTTC. Translating it yields CSARDPGFSGPYNEQFF.

The V gene is TRBV7-8, the J gene TRBJ2-7; D may be TRBD1 or TRBD2 (5 bases each). The CDR3 has 14 amino acids. Germline CDR1 SGHVS, CDR2 FQNEAQ. The V end was cut by 3 bases, the J end by 3 bases, with 12 bases between. CDR3 loop: CASSFLGDIYEQYF. The CDR3 bases are TGTGCCAGCAGCTTTCTGGGGGATATCTACGAGCAGTACTTC. Based on the CDR3 plus reference TRBV7-8 and TRBJ2-7, the full variable domain is GAGVSQSPRYKVAKRGQDVALRCDPISGHVSLFWYQQALGQGPEFLTYFQNEAQLDKSGLPSDRFFAERPEGSVSTLKIQRTQQEDSAVYLCASSFLGDIYEQYFGPGTRLTVT.

This clonotype was picked up a small number of times. The chain employs TRBV27 and TRBJ1-1; 8 nucleotides match TRBD1. Germline V gene data show CDR1 as MNHEY and CDR2 as SMNVEV (reference sequence). The CDR3 length is 13 residues. After removal of 6 bases from V and 2 bases from J, the junction contained 2 bases not matched to a gene. The CDR3 spells CASRDRVNTEAFF. The CDR3, as DNA: TGTGCCAGCAGGGACAGGGTAAACACTGAAGCTTTCTTT.

There are a few counts of this clonotype. V gene TRBV7-7 combines with J gene TRBJ2-5; either TRBD1 or TRBD2 may supply D (5 bases each). Germline assignment: CDR1 SSHAT and CDR2 FNYEAQ (reference sequence). Trimming shortened V by 5 bases and J by 2 bases, and 15 bases separated the two germline ends. The CDR3 sequence is 15 residues long. CDR3 sequence (DNA): TGTGCCAGCAGCGACATGCCGGGACGACAAGAGACCCAGTACTTC. Its translation is CASSDMPGRQETQYF.

This clonotype was counted ten times or more. The rearrangement links TRBV14 to TRBJ2-5; D is unresolved. Germline values: CDR1 SGHDN, CDR2 FVKESK. The CDR3 is 16 residues long. The ends were cut back, 1 base at V and 3 bases at J, with 15 bases in the middle. The CDR3 DNA reads as TGTGCCAGCAGCCAAGGTTACAGAATAATCGAAGAGACCCAGTACTTC. As protein: CASSQGYRIIEETQYF.

The V gene is TRBV9, the J gene TRBJ2-1, with D uncertain. This CDR3 has 13 residues. V lost 0 bases and J 9 bases, leaving 10 bases between the germline ends. Germline CDR1 reads SGDLS; CDR2 reads YYNGEE. The CDR3, as DNA: TGTGCCAGCAGCGTAGTAAGTCCGGGTGAGCAGTTCTTC. Translating it yields CASSVVSPGEQFF.